One and the same sample provided the 9 T cell receptor beta chains below, sequenced in a study of cytomegalovirus exposure and HLA in healthy donors. Using immunoSEQ multiplex PCR, the repertoire was profiled, and TCRdb retains in-frame clones only, with some absent. The sample yields about 130,000 clones, nearly 90% seen once. The sequencing input was PBMCs. The source of these receptors is a woman under 30 in good health and CMV-seronegative.

This chain uses TRBV27 with TRBJ2-1; no definite D call. The CDR3 loop spans 13 amino acids. The V end was cut by 2 bases, the J end by 4 bases, with 6 bases between. CDR1 is MNHEY and CDR2 is SMNVEV in the germline V gene (reference sequence). The CDR3 protein is CASSLGRYNEQFF. The CDR3, as DNA: TGTGCCAGCAGTTTAGGCAGGTACAATGAGCAGTTCTTC.

V gene TRBV6-1 combines with J gene TRBJ2-1; 7 nucleotides align to TRBD1. Germline V gene lookup returns CDR1 MNHNS and CDR2 SASEGT. Unmatched junction bases numbered 6, after V lost 0 bases and J lost 1 base. The CDR3 consists of 17 residues. As DNA, the CDR3 is TGTGCCAGCAGTGAAGCATCGACAGGGTGGTCCTACAATGAGCAGTTCTTC. Translating gives CASSEASTGWSYNEQFF.

The chain carries TRBV6-6 and TRBJ2-1, with D perhaps TRBD2 (5 bases). There are 15 residues in the CDR3. The V end lost 7 bases, the J end lost 2 bases, and 15 bases lay between the germline ends. Germline V gene lookup returns CDR1 MNHNY and CDR2 SVGAGI (reference sequence). The DNA of the CDR3 is TGTGCCAGCAATCGGGCGGCCGGGGCCTACAATGAGCAGTTCTTC. This codes for CASNRAAGAYNEQFF.

The rearrangement uses TRBV6-6 and TRBJ1-1; 8 bases fit TRBD1. The ends lost 7 bases at V and 5 bases at J; junction bases unmatched: 12. This CDR3 has 15 residues. In germline, CDR1 is MNHNY, CDR2 SVGAGI (reference sequence). This CDR3 is CASKDETGAKTEAFF. In DNA form, the CDR3 reads TGTGCCAGCAAGGACGAGACAGGGGCGAAAACTGAAGCTTTCTTT.

The chain is built from TRBV25-1 and TRBJ1-2, with D perhaps matching TRBD1 (6 bases). This CDR3 region has 14 residues. Germline assignment: CDR1 MGHDK and CDR2 SYGVNS. V lost 9 bases and J 0 bases, leaving 14 bases between the germline ends. This CDR3 reads CASESGGTNYGYTF. CDR3 coding DNA: TGTGCCAGTGAGTCGGGGGGCACTAACTATGGCTACACCTTC.

The count of this clone is one. J is TRBJ2-7 and V is TRBV11-3; TRBD1 is a possible D gene (6 bases). Germline lookup yields CDR1 SGHNT and CDR2 YENEEA. This CDR3 region has 15 residues. V dropped 2 bases and J dropped 3 bases, with 14 bases sitting between them. In DNA, the CDR3 is TGTGCCAGCAGCTTACATACAGGGCCCAACTACGAGCAGTACTTC. It yields the protein CASSLHTGPNYEQYF.

The V call is TRBV14, the J call TRBJ2-6; D is unclear. The CDR3 runs to 12 residues. Trimming stripped 4 bases from V and 8 bases from J, with 6 bases between. The germline V gene has CDR1 SGHDN and CDR2 FVKESK. CDR3: CASSPSTNVLTF. The DNA for the CDR3 is TGTGCCAGCAGCCCGTCTACCAACGTCCTGACTTTC.

This clone was counted once. This sequence joins TRBV30 and TRBJ1-5, with D uncertain. This CDR3 has 12 amino acids. Trimming left V 2 bases short and J 7 bases short, with 9 bases between. Germline CDR1 is GTSNPN and CDR2 is SVGIG (reference sequence). Here the CDR3 DNA reads TGTGCCTGGAGTATCGCTAGGCAGCCCCAGCATTTT. Its protein product is CAWSIARQPQHF. The complete variable domain, with remaining parts taken from reference TRBV30 and TRBJ1-5, reads SQTIHQWPATLVQPVGSPLSLECTVEGTSNPNLYWYRQAAGRGLQLLFYSVGIGQISSEVPQNLSASRPQDRQFILSSKKLLLSDSGFYLCAWSIARQPQHFGDGTRLSIL.

V gene TRBV7-7 combines with J gene TRBJ2-1, with 8 bases that match TRBD2. The CDR3 covers 16 residues. CDR1 and CDR2 (germline): SSHAT, FNYEAQ (reference sequence). The V and J ends lost 5 bases and 7 bases, in that order; junction bases with no gene match: 13. CDR3 DNA sequence: TGTGCCAGCAGCCCCCTCTCGGCGGGGGGTCTGAATGAGCAGTTCTTC. Translated, it gives CASSPLSAGGLNEQFF.